The T cell receptor (beta chain) under discussion was sequenced for a study of cytomegalovirus exposure and HLA in healthy donors. Study details: Earlier, some 170 million T cells were analyzed, and fewer than 120 million unique TCR beta sequences were found among them.

Trimming stripped 4 bases from V and 8 bases from J, with 12 bases between. CDR3 size: 12 residues. CDR1 is SQVTM, CDR2 ANQGSEA, per germline. PCR primers comprised 60 Vbeta and 13 Jbeta primers. The protocol was immunoSEQ multiplex PCR, while the TCRdb copy is restricted to in-frame clones and leaves out a portion. The sample has about 130,000 clones; roughly 78% are singletons. This chain links TRBV29-1 with TRBJ2-1, with D maybe TRBD2 (6 bases). The clonotype was recovered from a middle-aged man in good health and CMV-seropositive. Sequencing was carried out using PBMCs. The CDR3 sequence is CSVVWRRDEQFF. CDR3 DNA sequence: TGCAGCGTTGTTTGGAGGAGGGATGAGCAGTTCTTC.